This paragraph covers one TCR beta chain sequence. Its antigen remains undetermined. Per-base quality was not reported, and no clone a single base away is much larger than it. The meaning of the sample's time point label: newly diagnosed GD, antithyroid drugs for less than 3 months. For both TCR sequencing and RNA sequencing, RNA was extracted from PBMCs using TRIzol. The diagnosis of Graves' disease was made according to American Thyroid Association guidelines. Recruitment of patients was carried out at an endocrinology department in Xi'an, China. Each patient gave approximately 10 milliliters of peripheral blood, collected in an EDTA anticoagulant tube. Ficoll Paque Plus density gradient separation was used to isolate PBMCs, and no further T cell sorting was performed. An Agilent 2100 Bioanalyzer and agarose gel were used to check RNA quality, and a NanoDrop 2000 was used to measure RNA concentration.

The data are from a study of regulatory T cells in long-lasting Graves disease (dated by TCRdb to the early 2020s). In the study overall: In the newly diagnosed Graves' disease group, patients had been taking antithyroid drugs for less than 3 months. Patients with persistent Graves' disease were compared with patients with newly diagnosed Graves' disease using TCR sequencing and RNA sequencing of peripheral blood. The study was registered as a clinical trial and conducted in China. A total of 35 or so samples underwent TCR sequencing: around 13 from persistent and approximately 20 from newly diagnosed Graves' disease patients.

The library was obtained by multiplex PCR. Sequencing took place on an Illumina HiSeq 4000. iRepertoire HTBI primers and Arm-PCR amplification of CDR3 regions were used to construct TCR beta libraries. PCR products were gel purified before sequencing. The original methods were these. A total of 62 TRBV and 14 TRBJ segments were identified across samples and were used for gene usage analysis of CDR3 amino acid clonotypes. Filtered high-quality paired reads were merged into contigs using COPE and FqMerger. BLAST was used to align contigs to IMGT TRBV, TRBD and TRBJ reference genes, and CDR3 was defined according to IMGT. Any clonotype with a frequency above 0.1% was counted as a highly expanded clone. Shannon entropy served as the measure of repertoire diversity, while the Gini coefficient captured V-J evenness. Clonotypes shared by more than one individual were considered public. The raw public reads went through TCRdb reprocessing: fastp at Q25, MiXCR clone calling, in-frame beta chains kept. Entries that share a CDR3 protein sequence are merged under the most common genes and DNA. The V and J calls reflect TCRdb's pipeline rather than the authors' work. Counted in this sample were over 400,000 distinct CDR3 sequences; 14% of them appeared once. About a sixth of the sample is taken by the ten largest.

The paper's findings and limits, for the study overall: Sequencing and analysis were limited to the TCR beta chain. Peripheral blood alone was examined, since thyroid tissue, which constituted the primary lesion, could not be accessed. The small sample size was acknowledged by the authors as a limitation that may reduce accuracy. Compared with newly diagnosed patients, persistent Graves' disease patients had lower TCR Shannon entropy and fewer highly expanded clones, which suggests clonal expansion. Preferential use of TRBV28, TRBJ1-2 and TRBJ2-5 was observed in persistent disease, whereas TRBV20-1 and TRBJ2-1 were favored in newly diagnosed disease. A larger number of public clonotypes was shared among persistent patients (approximately 3,000) than among newly diagnosed patients (around 870).

From the cysteine through the phenylalanine, the CDR3 covers 16 amino acids. Only the CDR3 DNA is retained, 48 bases long and in frame from the first base. Reading the germline V gene gives CDR1 MDHEN and CDR2 SYDVKM. V sheds 4 bases and J sheds 2 bases, leaving 18 bases between their ends. Separately, the same data were catalogued under a study of T cells in Graves' hyperthyroidism and ophthalmopathy. The second study's authors report: Stable Graves' hyperthyroidism was defined as the absence of progression to ophthalmopathy over 18 months of follow-up. Hyperthyroidism patients were newly diagnosed, had a disease duration of under 2 months, and were aged 18 to 65 years. Patients with uncontrolled infections, other autoimmune diseases, pregnancy or lactation were excluded. Diagnoses were based on clinical symptoms, serum thyroxine and TRAb, thyroid ultrasound and orbital computed tomography. The TCR CDR3 was subjected to a first round of RT-PCR using the HTBI primer set and the Qiagen OneStep RT-PCR kit. Most expanded thyroid clonotypes (frequency above 0.001) were also found in blood, which suggests that blood repertoires may mirror thyroid immune responses. Ophthalmopathy was separated from stable hyperthyroidism by a 13 V-J signature model, with 85% to 90% sensitivity and about 81% specificity obtained in cross-validation and 80%/75% obtained in testing. In validation, the model predicted progression to ophthalmopathy with around 71% sensitivity and 72% to 85% specificity, a median of 6.5 months before onset. To identify TCR V-J signatures that set the groups apart, the researchers used a discovery cohort of 100 or so patients, made up of around 42 with Graves' ophthalmopathy and some 58 with stable Graves' hyperthyroidism. Prospective prediction of ophthalmopathy was tested in an independent validation cohort consisting of roughly 20 hyperthyroidism patients and around 17 patients who later progressed to ophthalmopathy. For training and testing, the 80 to 100 patients in the discovery cohort were randomly divided in a 7:3 ratio. Thyroid tissue and blood T-cell repertoires from roughly six Graves' hyperthyroidism patients were also compared in the study. Once sampling was done, hyperthyroidism patients were given methimazole at a starting dose of 30 mg daily, whereas ophthalmopathy patients were given high-dose intravenous methylprednisolone. A second multiplex PCR round built the libraries, followed by size selection and purification. Paired-end sequencing of the libraries was performed with 100 bp reads on an Illumina HiSeq2000. Raw data were processed with SOAPnuke, discarding reads with adapters, uncalled bases, mean Phred below 15, or no exact constant-primer or identifier match. High-quality paired reads were merged using COPE v1.2.5, and each unique nucleotide sequence was defined as a clonotype. Clonotypes were aligned to IMGT TRBV, TRBD and TRBJ reference segments using MiTCR v1.1. The analysis included only V-J combinations with a frequency above 0.0001, which together covered 99% to 99.2% of the repertoires. The TCS score was defined as the ratio of F50 (clonal expansion) to E x V (chaos), calculated using BLOSUM62-based TCRdist between CDR3 peptides within each V-J. Welch's t-statistics and random forest reduced roughly 540 V-J features to 10 to 15, which were used in a naive Bayes classifier (R e1071). No statistical method was used to fix the sample size in advance, and group allocation was not hidden from the investigators. The paper describes TCR Vbeta CDR3 sequencing of 130 to 150 peripheral blood samples, made up of around 41 ophthalmopathy patients, approximately 73 hyperthyroidism patients and some 17 progressor patients.

This material consisted of peripheral blood mononuclear cells (PBMCs), taken at new diagnosis, from a patient treated with antithyroid drugs. The clonotype originates from a woman aged 45-65 years with Graves disease. Donor details come from another sample of the same person, matched by shared clones. The chain joins TRBV28 to TRBJ2-7, and TRBD2 may be the D gene, going by 6 matching bases. The DNA is TGTGCCAGCAGTTCAAACCAGGCCTCGGGGGCCTACGAGCAGTACTTC. Translated, this is CASSSNQASGAYEQYF.